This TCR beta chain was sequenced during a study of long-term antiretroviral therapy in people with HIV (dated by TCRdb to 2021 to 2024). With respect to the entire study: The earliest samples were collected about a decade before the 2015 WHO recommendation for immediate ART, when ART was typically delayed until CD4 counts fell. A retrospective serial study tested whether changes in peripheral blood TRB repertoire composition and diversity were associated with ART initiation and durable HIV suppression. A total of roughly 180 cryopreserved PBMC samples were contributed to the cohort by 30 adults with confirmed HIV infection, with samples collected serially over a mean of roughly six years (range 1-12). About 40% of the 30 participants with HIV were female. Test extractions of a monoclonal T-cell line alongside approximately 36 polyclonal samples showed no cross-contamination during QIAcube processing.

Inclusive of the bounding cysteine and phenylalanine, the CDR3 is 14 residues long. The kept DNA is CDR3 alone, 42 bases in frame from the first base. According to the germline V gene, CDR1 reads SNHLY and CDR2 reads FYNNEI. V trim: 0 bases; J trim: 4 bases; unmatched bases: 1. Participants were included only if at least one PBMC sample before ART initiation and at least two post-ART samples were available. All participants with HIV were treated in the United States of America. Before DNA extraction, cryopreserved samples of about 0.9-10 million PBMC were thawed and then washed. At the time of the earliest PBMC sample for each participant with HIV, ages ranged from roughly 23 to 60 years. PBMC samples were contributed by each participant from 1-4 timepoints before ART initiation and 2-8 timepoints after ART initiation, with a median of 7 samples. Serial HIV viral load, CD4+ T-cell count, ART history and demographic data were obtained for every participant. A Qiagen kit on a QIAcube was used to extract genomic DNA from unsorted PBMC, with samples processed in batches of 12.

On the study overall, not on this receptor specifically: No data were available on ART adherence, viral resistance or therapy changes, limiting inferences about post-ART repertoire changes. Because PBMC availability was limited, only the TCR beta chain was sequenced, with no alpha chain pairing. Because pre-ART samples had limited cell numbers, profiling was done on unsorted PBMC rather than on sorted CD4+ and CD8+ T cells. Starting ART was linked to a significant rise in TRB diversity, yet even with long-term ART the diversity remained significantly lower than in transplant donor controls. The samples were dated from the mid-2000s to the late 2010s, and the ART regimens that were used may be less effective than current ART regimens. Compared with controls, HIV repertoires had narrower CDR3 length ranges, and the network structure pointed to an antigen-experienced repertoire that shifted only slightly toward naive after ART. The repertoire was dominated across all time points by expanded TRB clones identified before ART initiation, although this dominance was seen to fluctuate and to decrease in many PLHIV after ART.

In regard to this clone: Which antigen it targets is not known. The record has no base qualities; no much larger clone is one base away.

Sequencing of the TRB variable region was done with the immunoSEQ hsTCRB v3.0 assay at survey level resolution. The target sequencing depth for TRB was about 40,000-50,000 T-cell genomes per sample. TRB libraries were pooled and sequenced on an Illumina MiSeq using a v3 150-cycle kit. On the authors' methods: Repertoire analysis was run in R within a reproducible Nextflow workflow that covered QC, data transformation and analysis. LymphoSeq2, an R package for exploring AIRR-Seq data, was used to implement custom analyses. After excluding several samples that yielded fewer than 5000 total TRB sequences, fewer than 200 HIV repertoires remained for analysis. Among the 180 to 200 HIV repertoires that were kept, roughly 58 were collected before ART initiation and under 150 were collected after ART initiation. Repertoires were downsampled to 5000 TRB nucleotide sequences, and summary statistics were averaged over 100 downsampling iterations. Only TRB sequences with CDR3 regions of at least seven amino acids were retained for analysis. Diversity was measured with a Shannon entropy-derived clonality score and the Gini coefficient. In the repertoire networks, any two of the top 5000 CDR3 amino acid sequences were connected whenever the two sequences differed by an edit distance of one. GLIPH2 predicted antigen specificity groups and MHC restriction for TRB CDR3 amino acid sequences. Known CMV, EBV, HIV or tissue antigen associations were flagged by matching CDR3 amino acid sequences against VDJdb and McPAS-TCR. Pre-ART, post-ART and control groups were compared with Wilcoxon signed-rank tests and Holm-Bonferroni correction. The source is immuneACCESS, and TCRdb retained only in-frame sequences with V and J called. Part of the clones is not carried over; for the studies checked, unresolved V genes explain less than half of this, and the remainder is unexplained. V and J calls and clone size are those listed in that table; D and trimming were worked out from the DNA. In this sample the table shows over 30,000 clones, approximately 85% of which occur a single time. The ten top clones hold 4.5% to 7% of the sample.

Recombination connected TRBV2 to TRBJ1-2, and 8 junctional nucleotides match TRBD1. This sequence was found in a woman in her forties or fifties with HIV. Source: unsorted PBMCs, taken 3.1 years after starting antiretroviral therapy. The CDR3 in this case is CASSEADRGYGYTF. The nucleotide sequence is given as TGTGCCAGCAGTGAAGCTGACAGGGGCTATGGCTACACCTTC.